The 14 T cell receptor beta chains given below trace back to one sample, sequenced in a study of shared clonotypes between healthy human individuals. Produced via immunoSEQ multiplex PCR; TCRdb's table is partial and in-frame only. The top ten hold roughly 0.34% of the sample, which has about 2.5 million clones, around 90% seen once. Sequencing input: naive CD4+ T cells from PBMCs. Subset noted: CD45RA+ positively selected. These receptors were obtained from a man younger than 35 in good health. Some clones in this sample may be carry-over from other donors' samples.

About this clone: This CDR3 is also generated by other DNA sequences in the sample. The rearrangement joins TRBV19 to TRBJ1-5, with a tentative D call TRBD1 (5 bases). This CDR3 spans 14 amino acids. V lost 7 bases to trimming and J lost 3 bases, with 13 bases between them. The V gene's germline CDR1 is LNHDA and CDR2 SQIVND (reference sequence). In DNA form, the CDR3 reads TGTGCCAGTACCCTGGGACGGAACAATCAGCCCCAGCATTTT. Amino acid sequence: CASTLGRNNQPQHF.

The rearrangement joins TRBV27 to TRBJ2-3; D is uncertain. Germline assignment: CDR1 MNHEY and CDR2 SMNVEV (reference sequence). The CDR3 contains 15 residues. The V and J ends lost 2 bases and 2 bases respectively, with 11 bases between them. Here the CDR3 reads CASSLLGRLTDTQYF. Here the CDR3 DNA reads TGTGCCAGCAGTTTACTTGGGCGGCTCACAGATACGCAGTATTTT.

CDR3 nucleotide sequence: TGTGCCAGCAGCAAAGGACAGACCTACGAGCAGTACTTC. Amino acids: CASSKGQTYEQYF. This chain links TRBV21-1 with TRBJ2-7; the listed D gene, TRBD1, was not tested against the DNA. TRBV21-1 is reported as a pseudogene. This CDR3 is 13 amino acids long.

The chain combines TRBV2 with TRBJ1-5; 7 bases line up with TRBD1. Unmatched junction bases numbered 7, after V lost 1 base and J lost 7 bases. Germline loops: CDR1 SNHLY, CDR2 FYNNEI. The CDR3 sequence is 15 residues long. The CDR3 sequence is CASSEVAGGIQPQHF. CDR3 sequence (DNA): TGTGCCAGCAGTGAAGTGGCAGGGGGAATCCAGCCCCAGCATTTT.

The chain employs TRBV7-2 and TRBJ2-5, with D possibly being TRBD1 or TRBD2 (5 bases each). Looked up from germline, CDR1 is SGHTA and CDR2 is FQGNSA. CDR3 length equals 14 residues. V lost 1 base and J 5 bases, leaving 11 bases between the germline ends. The CDR3 nucleotides are TGTGCCAGCAGCTTAGTTCCGGGGCTTGAGACCCAGTACTTC. Its translation: CASSLVPGLETQYF.

This chain connects TRBV6-1 to TRBJ2-7; D is ambiguous. The CDR3 is made up of 13 amino acids. In germline, CDR1 is MNHNS, CDR2 SASEGT. Trimming left V 1 base short and J 9 bases short, with 13 bases between. This chain's CDR3 is CASSEEPRASQYF. In nucleotides, the CDR3 is TGTGCCAGCAGTGAAGAACCCCGGGCGTCGCAGTACTTC.

This clone was seen only once. The genes are TRBV4-1 and TRBJ2-3, with D unclear. CDR3 length: 14 residues. The V gene lost 4 bases and the J gene lost 1 base, with 9 bases spanning the gap. Per the germline V gene, CDR1 is MGHRA and CDR2 is YSYEKL. Written as DNA, the CDR3 is TGCGCCAGCAGCCCGCTTCAGGGCACAGATACGCAGTATTTT. It specifies CASSPLQGTDTQYF.

The chain is built from TRBV5-1 and TRBJ2-1; unclear D gene. The CDR3 has 14 amino acids. V shed 0 bases and J shed 5 bases, with 9 bases lying between them. From germline, CDR1 is SGHRS and CDR2 YFSETQ. The CDR3 region has the DNA TGCGCCAGCAGCTTGGCCTGGAAAGACAATGAGCAGTTCTTC. It yields the protein CASSLAWKDNEQFF.

The V and J genes are TRBV19 and TRBJ2-5; tentative D call: TRBD2 (6 bases). Trimming pared 0 bases from V and 5 bases from J, leaving 13 bases between. This CDR3 has 15 amino acids. The germline V gene has CDR1 LNHDA and CDR2 SQIVND (reference sequence). This CDR3 reads CASSIDLGGRETQYF. CDR3 nucleotide sequence: TGTGCCAGTAGTATAGATCTGGGGGGTCGGGAGACCCAGTACTTC. Full variable domain (remainder filled in from reference TRBV19 and TRBJ2-5): DGGITQSPKYLFRKEGQNVTLSCEQNLNHDAMYWYRQDPGQGLRLIYYSQIVNDFQKGDIAEGYSVSREKKESFPLTVTSAQKNPTAFYLCASSIDLGGRETQYFGPGTRLLVL.

In its sample, this clone was seen a few times. This rearrangement joins TRBV27 to TRBJ1-1; 7 nucleotides match TRBD1. Germline V gene lookup returns CDR1 MNHEY and CDR2 SMNVEV (reference sequence). This CDR3 is built from 15 residues. V gave up 5 bases and J gave up 0 bases; unmatched junction bases: 6. The CDR3 coding sequence is TGTGCCAGCAGTAGGGGACAGACCATGAACACTGAAGCTTTCTTT. It translates to CASSRGQTMNTEAFF.

The chain employs TRBV7-9 and TRBJ2-1, with 7 positions matching TRBD2. Losses at the gene ends were 5 bases for V and 0 bases for J; bases not matched to a gene: 13. Germline V gene sequence: CDR1 SEHNR, CDR2 FQNEAQ (reference sequence). The CDR3 is 18 amino acids. The CDR3 loop is CASSPRPPASGSYNEQFF. The DNA of the CDR3 is TGTGCCAGCAGCCCACGACCTCCCGCTAGCGGCTCCTACAATGAGCAGTTCTTC.

The chain employs TRBV6-5 and TRBJ2-3, with TRBD2 identical over 13 bases. There are 16 residues in the CDR3. Germline values: CDR1 MNHEY, CDR2 SVGAGI. Trimming at V came to 2 bases and at J to 6 bases, leaving 5 bases not matched to a gene. The DNA for the CDR3 is TGTGCCAGCAGTTACCAACTAGCGGGAGGGCCCGATACGCAGTATTTT. Its translation: CASSYQLAGGPDTQYF.

The rearrangement links TRBV28 to TRBJ2-1, with TRBD2 matching over 10 bases. With 5 bases clipped from V and 3 bases from J, the junction kept 10 bases outside the gene matches. In germline, CDR1 is MDHEN, CDR2 SYDVKM. The CDR3 runs to 17 residues. Written as DNA, the CDR3 is TGTGCCAGCAGTCCTAATTGGGGACTAGCGAACTACAATGAGCAGTTCTTC. It codes for CASSPNWGLANYNEQFF.

The chain couples TRBV14 to TRBJ2-3; TRBD2 matches at 9 bases. This CDR3 region has 16 residues. Trimming at V came to 1 base and at J to 2 bases, leaving 4 bases not matched to a gene. Germline V gene lookup returns CDR1 SGHDN and CDR2 FVKESK. The DNA of the CDR3 is TGTGCCAGCAGCCAAGTAGCGGGAGTCGTCACAGATACGCAGTATTTT. Protein sequence: CASSQVAGVVTDTQYF.